These T cell receptor beta chains were read from a single sample in a study of T-cell reconstitution after alpha-beta-depleted transplantation in children. One entry per CDR3 protein results from TCRdb running MiXCR on the PCR reads. In the table there are roughly 300,000 distinct CDR3 sequences, around a tenth of which are singletons. The source material was peripheral blood, sampled 180 days after TCRalphabeta/CD19-depleted stem cell transplant. The receptor set was obtained from a male patient between 2 and 15 years old who had a stem cell transplant for chronic granulomatous disease, so the T cells may come from the graft donor. Both conserved end residues are part of each CDR3. Each record gives: D gene, V gene, clone size, J gene, CDR3 DNA, CDR3 protein. A D gene is named only where the DNA matches it firmly. For some rows the clone size is stated as once, few or many, or as a class when expanded; others skip it.

TRBD2	TRBV5-1	many	TRBJ2-1	TGCGCCAGCAGCTTGGATGGCGGGAGGGGTCTTGAGCAGTTCTTC	CASSLDGGRGLEQFF
TRBD2	TRBV5-1	many	TRBJ2-1	TGCGCCAGCAGCTTGACTAGCGGGGGGCCGGCGTTGGGGTTCTTC	CASSLTSGGPALGFF
.	TRBV7-2	many	TRBJ1-2	TGTGCCAGCAGCCCCCAGGGAGGGGAAGGCTACACCTTC	CASSPQGGEGYTF
.	TRBV3-1	many	TRBJ2-5	TGTGCCAGCAGCCAAGGGTCAGGGGGGTTTTCAGAGACCCAGTACTTC	CASSQGSGGFSETQYF
TRBD2	TRBV5-1	many	TRBJ2-1	TGCGCCAGCAGCTTGAAGGCGGGGGACTCCTACAATGAGCAGTTCTTC	CASSLKAGDSYNEQFF
.	TRBV12-3/TRBV12-4	many	TRBJ1-2	TGTGCCAGCAGTTTCGTAGTAGACTATGGCTACACCTTC	CASSFVVDYGYTF
TRBD1	TRBV5-1	many	TRBJ1-2	TGCGCCAGCAGCTTGGCCGCGACAGGGGAGGTCTATGGCTACACCTTC	CASSLAATGEVYGYTF
TRBD2	TRBV11-2	.	TRBJ2-3	TGTGCCAGCAGCTTCCTATCGGGGGGGCCTAGGAGCACAGATACGCAGTATTTT	CASSFLSGGPRSTDTQYF
TRBD2	TRBV4-3	many	TRBJ2-2	TGCGCCAGCAGCCGCGGACTAGTCGGCACCGGGGAGCTGTTTTTT	CASSRGLVGTGELFF
TRBD2	TRBV5-6	many	TRBJ2-5	TGTGCCAGCAGCCCCTTCTCTGGGACTAGGTCAACAGAGACCCAGTACTTC	CASSPFSGTRSTETQYF
.	TRBV20-1	many	TRBJ2-7	TGCAGTGCTAGAGATCATGGCAGGGCCTCCTACGAGCAGTACTTC	CSARDHGRASYEQYF
TRBD1	TRBV7-8	many	TRBJ2-2	TGTGCCAGCAGCCCGAGGGACAGGGCGATCACCGGGGAGCTGTTTTTT	CASSPRDRAITGELFF
TRBD2	TRBV19	few	TRBJ2-3	TGTGCCAGTAGTTTCTCATCACTAGCGGGGGGAGAAGATACGCAGTATTTT	CASSFSSLAGGEDTQYF
.	TRBV7-2	.	TRBJ2-1	TGTGCCAGCAGCCCCCGGGGGTACAATGGGCAGTTCTTC	CASSPRGYNGQFF
.	TRBV28	many	TRBJ1-2	TGTGCCAGCAGTCAGTTAGGTGGCTACACCTTC	CASSQLGGYTF
.	TRBV7-8	many	TRBJ2-7	TGTGCCAGCAGCTTACTGACCACACGTCTTCAGGCCCACAGTTCCTACGAGCAGTACTTC	CASSLLTTRLQAHSSYEQYF
.	TRBV11-1	many	TRBJ2-1	TGTGCCAGCAGCCCAGGGGTCTATGAGCAGTTCTTC	CASSPGVYEQFF
.	TRBV9	.	TRBJ2-2	TGTGCCAGCAGCCCCCGGACCGGGACCCTGGTCGGGGAGCTGTTTTTT	CASSPRTGTLVGELFF
TRBD1	TRBV19	.	TRBJ1-2	TGTGCCAGTAGAAGGGACAGGGGTGGCTACACCTTC	CASRRDRGGYTF
TRBD2	TRBV5-1	many	TRBJ2-2	TGCGCCAGCAGCTTGGTGGTAGCGGGAGGTGCCGGGGAGCTGTTTTTT	CASSLVVAGGAGELFF
TRBD2	TRBV24-1	many	TRBJ2-5	TGTGCCACCACGGCGGGAGGGCCCCAAGAGACCCAGTACTTC	CATTAGGPQETQYF
.	TRBV11-2	once	TRBJ2-3	TGTGCCAGCAGCTTAAAGGCTCGACCCACACCAGATACGCAGTATTTT	CASSLKARPTPDTQYF
.	TRBV18	many	TRBJ2-7	TGTGCCAGCTCGGATCGGACAGGGAGGGGCGAGCAGTACTTC	CASSDRTGRGEQYF
.	TRBV12-3/TRBV12-4	many	TRBJ2-3	TGTGCCAGCACCCCCAGGGGAGGGATGGGCACAGATACGCAGTATTTT	CASTPRGGMGTDTQYF
.	TRBV10-2	many	TRBJ2-3	TGCGCCAGCAGTGAGCCCCCAAGCACAGATACGCAGTATTTT	CASSEPPSTDTQYF
.	TRBV7-6	many	TRBJ2-7	TGTGCCAGCAGCTTAGGCTGGGACGAGCAGTACTTC	CASSLGWDEQYF
TRBD1	TRBV20-1	many	TRBJ2-7	TGCAGTGCTAGCGAAGCGACAGGGTACGAGCAGTACTTC	CSASEATGYEQYF
TRBD1	TRBV5-1	many	TRBJ1-5	TGCGCCAGCAGCTTGGGGGACAGTAGCAATCAGCCCCAGCATTTT	CASSLGDSSNQPQHF
.	TRBV7-8	many	TRBJ1-6	TGTGCCAGCAGCTCAAATCTCGGGTCACCCCTCCACTTT	CASSSNLGSPLHF
.	TRBV6-5	many	TRBJ2-1	TGTGCCAGCAGTTACGAGGGACATGAGCAGTTCTTC	CASSYEGHEQFF
.	TRBV27	many	TRBJ1-3	TGTGCCAGCAGTTTTCCCGGCCGGACTGATGGAAACACCATATATTTT	CASSFPGRTDGNTIYF
.	TRBV12-3/TRBV12-4	many	TRBJ2-2	TGTGCCAGCAGTTTCCGGGGTTCCGGAGGGGAGCTGTTTTTT	CASSFRGSGGELFF
TRBD2	TRBV20-1	few	TRBJ2-2	TGCAGTGCTCGACTTACCCTTAGCGGGAGGGCCGGGGAGCTGTTTTTT	CSARLTLSGRAGELFF
TRBD1	TRBV2	many	TRBJ2-6	TGTGCCAGCAGTCCGGGACAGGGGCGCTCTGGGGCCAACGTCCTGACTTTC	CASSPGQGRSGANVLTF
.	TRBV5-4	many	TRBJ2-1	TGTGCCAGCGAGAGCTTATCACACGATGAGCAGTTCTTC	CASESLSHDEQFF
TRBD1	TRBV5-1	many	TRBJ1-2	TGCGCCAGCAGCCCCGGGACAGGGGGTTCGGATGGCTACACCTTC	CASSPGTGGSDGYTF
.	TRBV20-1	many	TRBJ2-6	TGCAGTGCTAGAGATTTTGGGGGGGCCCTGACTTTC	CSARDFGGALTF
.	TRBV4-3	many	TRBJ1-5	TGCGCCAGCAGCCAAGATATCGGCGCCGAGAGCAATCAGCCCCAGCATTTT	CASSQDIGAESNQPQHF
.	TRBV2	many	TRBJ2-7	TGTGCCAGCAGTCCTGACCCAATGGGGGAGCAGTACTTC	CASSPDPMGEQYF
.	TRBV7-2	many	TRBJ2-1	TGTGCCAGCAGCTCTATATTCGGGGGACCCTCCTACAATGAGCAGTTCTTC	CASSSIFGGPSYNEQFF
.	TRBV7-9	many	TRBJ2-6	TGTGCCAGCACCTTAGGGGTCATCTCAGGGGCCAACGTCCTGACTTTC	CASTLGVISGANVLTF
TRBD2	TRBV19	.	TRBJ2-1	TGTGCCAGTAGTATAGATCCCAGCGGGAGCGCCTACAATGAGCAGTTCTTC	CASSIDPSGSAYNEQFF
.	TRBV2	many	TRBJ2-5	TGTGCCAGCAGCGTAGGACAGTTCCAAGAGACCCAGTACTTC	CASSVGQFQETQYF
.	TRBV27	many	TRBJ2-7	TGTGCCAGCAGTTTAAGCGGCGTGGTCCACGAGCAGTACTTC	CASSLSGVVHEQYF
.	TRBV11-2	.	TRBJ2-7	TGTGCCAGCAGCTTCATTCCTGACGAGCAGTACTTC	CASSFIPDEQYF
.	TRBV7-3	many	TRBJ2-2	TGTGCCAGCAGCCTCTTTAACACCGGGGAGCTGTTTTTT	CASSLFNTGELFF
TRBD2	TRBV3-1	many	TRBJ2-5	TGTGCCAGCAGCTATAGAGAACCGGGACTAGCCATCCAAGAGACCCAGTACTTC	CASSYREPGLAIQETQYF
.	TRBV6-5	many	TRBJ1-2	TGTGCCAGCAGTTCGGTCAGGGACCCCACTAACTATGGCTACACCTTC	CASSSVRDPTNYGYTF